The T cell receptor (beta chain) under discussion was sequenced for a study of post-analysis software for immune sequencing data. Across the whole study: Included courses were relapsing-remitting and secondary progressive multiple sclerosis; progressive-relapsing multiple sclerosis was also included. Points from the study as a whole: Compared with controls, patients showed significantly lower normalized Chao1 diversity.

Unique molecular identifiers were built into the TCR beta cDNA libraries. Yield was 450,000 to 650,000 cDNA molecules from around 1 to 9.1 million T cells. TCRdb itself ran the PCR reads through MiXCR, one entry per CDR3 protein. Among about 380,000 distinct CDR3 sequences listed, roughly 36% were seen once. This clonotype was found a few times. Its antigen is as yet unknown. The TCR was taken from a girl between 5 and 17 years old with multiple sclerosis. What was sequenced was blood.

The CDR3 region has the DNA TGTGCCAGCAGCTTAGAGGGGGCGCATAATGGCTACACCTTC. Protein product: CASSLEGAHNGYTF. The rearrangement joins TRBV7-2 to TRBJ1-2, with TRBD1 matching 7 bases. J was trimmed by 6 bases and V by 1 base; bases with no gene match: 5. Germline CDR1 and CDR2: SGHTA and FQGNSA. This CDR3 has 14 residues.